Shown below are 19 T cell receptor beta chains from a single sample sequenced in a study of T-cell reconstitution after alpha-beta-depleted transplantation in children. Preparing the TCRbeta library involved the use of unique molecular identifiers. Each CDR3 protein is one row after TCRdb ran MiXCR on the PCR reads. This table holds nearly 400,000 distinct CDR3 sequences, about a fifth found once. This material consisted of PBMCs from the stem cell graft donor, taken from the stem cell graft. The receptors derive from a human donor who donated a stem cell graft to a child with acute myeloid leukemia.

The chain employs TRBV5-6 and TRBJ2-1; either TRBD1 or TRBD2 may supply D (6 bases each). The CDR3 is made up of 15 amino acids. The V gene's germline CDR1 is SGHDT and CDR2 YYEEEE. Trimming removed 0 bases from V and 10 bases from J, with 17 bases in between. CDR3 bases: TGTGCCAGCAGCTTGGGGGGGGACACCCAGGGGGAGCAGTTCTTC. Translation: CASSLGGDTQGEQFF.

The J gene is TRBJ2-1, the V gene TRBV7-9; 8 bases fit TRBD2. This CDR3 comprises 16 residues. The germline V gene has CDR1 SEHNR and CDR2 FQNEAQ (reference sequence). Trimming cost V 1 base and J 9 bases; bases outside gene matches: 11. The CDR3 sequence is CASSLERAGVRGEQFF. As DNA, the CDR3 is TGTGCCAGCAGCTTAGAGCGAGCGGGAGTTCGGGGTGAGCAGTTCTTC. Based on the CDR3 plus reference TRBV7-9 and TRBJ2-1, the full variable domain is DTGVSQNPRHKITKRGQNVTFRCDPISEHNRLYWYRQTLGQGPEFLTYFQNEAQLEKSRLLSDRFSAERPKGSFSTLEIQRTEQGDSAMYLCASSLERAGVRGEQFFGPGTRLTVL.

This clonotype has only a few counts. This chain connects TRBV7-6 to TRBJ1-4; TRBD1 matches 8 bases. Germline CDR1 SGHVS, CDR2 FNYEAQ. The trim removed 5 bases at V and 14 bases at J, leaving 10 bases unmatched. The CDR3 has 13 residues. The CDR3 coding sequence is TGTGCCAGCAGCGCCGGACAGGGCCTGAAGCTGTTTTTT. Translated: CASSAGQGLKLFF.

This clonotype turned up a few times. The genes are TRBV20-1 and TRBJ1-6; D possibly corresponds to TRBD1 (5 bases). The CDR3 has 16 residues. The germline V and J ends were trimmed by 0 bases and 7 bases, with 16 bases remaining between them. Germline loops: CDR1 DFQATT, CDR2 SNEGSKA (reference sequence). The CDR3 nucleotides read TGCAGTGCTAGAGATACAGCCAGGGAGGAGAATTCACCCCTCCACTTT. Amino acid sequence: CSARDTAREENSPLHF.

There are a few counts of this clonotype. The chain carries TRBV10-1 and TRBJ2-3; D remains ambiguous. The CDR3 loop spans 14 amino acids. Trimming shortened V by 3 bases and J by 1 base, and 8 bases separated the two germline ends. Germline V gene sequence: CDR1 WNHNN, CDR2 SYGVQD (reference sequence). CDR3 amino acids: CASSDPAGTDTQYF. CDR3 DNA sequence: TGCGCCAGCAGTGATCCGGCGGGCACAGATACGCAGTATTTT.

This chain connects TRBV7-9 to TRBJ2-1, with 7 bases matching TRBD2. This CDR3 is 14 amino acids long. From germline, CDR1 is SEHNR and CDR2 FQNEAQ (reference sequence). Germline trimming cut 8 bases from V and 7 bases from J; bases unmatched to any gene: 11. CDR3 region: CASPSRARGNEQFF. The CDR3, as DNA: TGTGCCAGCCCCTCGAGGGCGCGGGGGAATGAGCAGTTCTTC.

The V gene is TRBV12-3 or TRBV12-4, the J gene TRBJ2-1, with unresolved D. Trimming shortened V by 3 bases and J by 9 bases, and 6 bases separated the two germline ends. This CDR3 is built from 11 residues. Written as DNA, the CDR3 is TGTGCCAGCAGTTTTACGGGTGAGCAGTTCTTC. Amino acids: CASSFTGEQFF.

The V call is TRBV7-3, the J call TRBJ2-1; D remains ambiguous. CDR3 length: 15 amino acids. Germline lookup yields CDR1 SGHTA and CDR2 FQGTGA. Trimming took 3 bases from V and 1 from J, leaving 10 bases between them. The DNA of the CDR3 is TGTGCCAGCAGCTTGGTTCACCAGTCCTACAATGAGCAGTTCTTC. It yields the protein CASSLVHQSYNEQFF.

Only one count was recorded for this clonotype. This sequence joins TRBV4-1 and TRBJ2-1; D may be TRBD1 (7 bases). In germline, CDR1 is MGHRA, CDR2 YSYEKL. V was trimmed by 2 bases and J by 3 bases, leaving 17 bases between them. This CDR3 has 17 amino acids. The CDR3 loop is CASSQPGGQGDYNEQFF. The CDR3 nucleotides read TGCGCCAGCAGCCAACCAGGGGGGCAGGGGGACTACAATGAGCAGTTCTTC.

The chain couples TRBV18 to TRBJ2-1; TRBD2 agrees at 7 bases. V was clipped by 0 bases and J by 2 bases; unmatched bases: 4. Germline V gives CDR1 KGHSH, CDR2 LQKENI. This CDR3 has 16 residues. CDR3 amino acids: CASSPPWEGPYNEQFF. CDR3 sequence (DNA): TGTGCCAGCTCACCACCGTGGGAGGGCCCCTACAATGAGCAGTTCTTC.

This clonotype has a count of ten or more. The chain recombines TRBV20-1 with TRBJ2-3; TRBD2 is a possible D gene (6 bases). CDR3 size: 14 residues. V lost 6 bases to trimming and J lost 6 bases, with 19 bases between them. CDR1 is DFQATT, CDR2 SNEGSKA, per germline (reference sequence). DNA for the CDR3: TGCAGTGCCAAGCCCGCGGGACCTCGGGATACGCAGTATTTT. Its translation: CSAKPAGPRDTQYF.

V is TRBV10-3 and J is TRBJ1-3; tentative D call: TRBD1 (5 bases). This CDR3 has 14 residues. V was clipped by 6 bases and J by 0 bases, with 9 bases between them. CDR1 and CDR2 from the germline V gene are ENHRY and SYGVKD. In DNA form, the CDR3 reads TGTGCCATCAGACCCGACAGCTCTGGAAACACCATATATTTT. Encoded protein: CAIRPDSSGNTIYF.

This chain links TRBV30 with TRBJ2-5, with 7 bases matching TRBD2. V was clipped by 0 bases and J by 9 bases; unmatched bases: 7. Germline CDR1 is GTSNPN and CDR2 is SVGIG (reference sequence). The CDR3 length is 13 residues. CDR3 DNA sequence: TGTGCCTGGAGTGTACTAGGGAGGGAGGCCCAGTACTTC. As protein: CAWSVLGREAQYF.

The J gene is TRBJ2-7, the V gene TRBV18; 9 nucleotides line up with TRBD2. The CDR3 is 16 residues long. After removal of 5 bases from V and 4 bases from J, the junction contained 12 bases not matched to a gene. Germline values: CDR1 KGHSH, CDR2 LQKENI. CDR3 DNA: TGTGCCAGCTCAACATTTAGCGGGAGCCTCTCGTACGAGCAGTACTTC. Its translation is CASSTFSGSLSYEQYF.

The chain joins TRBV20-1 to TRBJ2-1; D may be TRBD2 (5 bases). Germline loops: CDR1 DFQATT, CDR2 SNEGSKA (reference sequence). The length of the CDR3 is 13 residues. V was pared by 3 bases and J by 3 bases, with 9 bases between. The DNA for the CDR3 is TGCAGTGCTAGGAGGACTGTCTACAATGAGCAGTTCTTC. Protein product: CSARRTVYNEQFF.

The J gene is TRBJ1-1, the V gene TRBV5-1; D is uncertain. Germline CDR1 is SGHRS and CDR2 is YFSETQ. Between the trimmed V and J ends, which lost 2 bases and 2 bases, there was a span of 10 bases. This CDR3 has 14 amino acids. The CDR3 sequence is CASSFAEINTEAFF. The CDR3, as DNA: TGCGCCAGCAGCTTTGCGGAAATTAACACTGAAGCTTTCTTT.

The chain employs TRBV5-1 and TRBJ2-2; D possibly corresponds to TRBD1 (6 bases). Germline values: CDR1 SGHRS, CDR2 YFSETQ. V gave up 2 bases and J gave up 5 bases, with 13 bases separating them. The CDR3 length is 15 residues. CDR3 residues: CASSLPLTGTGELFF. CDR3 nucleotide sequence: TGCGCCAGCAGCTTACCACTGACAGGAACCGGGGAGCTGTTTTTT. Full variable domain (remainder filled in from reference TRBV5-1 and TRBJ2-2): KAGVTQTPRYLIKTRGQQVTLSCSPISGHRSVSWYQQTPGQGLQFLFEYFSETQRNKGNFPGRFSGRQFSNSRSEMNVSTLELGDSALYLCASSLPLTGTGELFFGEGSRLTVL.

This clonotype was seen more than once but under ten times. The chain couples TRBV6-5 to TRBJ2-7, with D possibly being TRBD2 (6 bases). Looked up from germline, CDR1 is MNHEY and CDR2 is SVGAGI. This CDR3 spans 14 amino acids. The V and J ends lost 2 bases and 3 bases respectively, with 11 bases between them. Written as DNA, the CDR3 is TGTGCCAGCAGTTACATCGGGAGTAACTACGAGCAGTACTTC. Protein sequence: CASSYIGSNYEQYF.

The chain combines TRBV24-1 with TRBJ2-3, with TRBD2 as a possible D gene (7 bases). This CDR3 contains 15 residues. The germline CDR1 and CDR2 sequences are KGHDR and SFDVKD. V dropped 9 bases and J dropped 0 bases, with 15 bases sitting between them. As DNA, the CDR3 is TGTGCCACCGAAGGAGGGGGACTAAGCACAGATACGCAGTATTTT. Encoded protein: CATEGGGLSTDTQYF.